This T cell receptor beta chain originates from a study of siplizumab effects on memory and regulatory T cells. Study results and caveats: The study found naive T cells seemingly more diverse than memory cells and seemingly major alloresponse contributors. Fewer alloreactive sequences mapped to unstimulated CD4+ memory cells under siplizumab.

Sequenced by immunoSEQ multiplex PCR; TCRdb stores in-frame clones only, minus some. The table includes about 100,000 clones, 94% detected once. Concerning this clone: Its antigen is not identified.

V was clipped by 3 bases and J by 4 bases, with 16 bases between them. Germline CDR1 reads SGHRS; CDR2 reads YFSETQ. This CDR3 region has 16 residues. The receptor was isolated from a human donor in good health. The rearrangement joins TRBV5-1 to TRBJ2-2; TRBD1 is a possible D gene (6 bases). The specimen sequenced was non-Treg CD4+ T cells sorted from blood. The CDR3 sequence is CASSWGPRVGTGELFF. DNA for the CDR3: TGCGCCAGCAGCTGGGGGCCCAGGGTGGGCACCGGGGAGCTGTTTTTT.